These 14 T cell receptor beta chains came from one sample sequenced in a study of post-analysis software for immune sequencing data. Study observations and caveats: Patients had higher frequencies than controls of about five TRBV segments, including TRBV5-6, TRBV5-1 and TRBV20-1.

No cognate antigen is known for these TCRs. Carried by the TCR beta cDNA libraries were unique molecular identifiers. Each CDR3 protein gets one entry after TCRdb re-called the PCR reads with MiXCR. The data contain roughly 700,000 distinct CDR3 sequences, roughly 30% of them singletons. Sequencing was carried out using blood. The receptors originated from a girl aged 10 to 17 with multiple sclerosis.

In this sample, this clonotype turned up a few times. DNA for the CDR3: TGTGCCAGCAGCCGATTACAGGCTTACAATGAGCAGTTCTTC. Encoded protein: CASSRLQAYNEQFF. The chain couples TRBV7-2 to TRBJ2-1; D perhaps matches TRBD1 (5 bases). From germline, CDR1 is SGHTA and CDR2 FQGNSA. The CDR3 is made up of 14 amino acids. Trimming shortened V by 5 bases and J by 4 bases, and 12 bases separated the two germline ends.

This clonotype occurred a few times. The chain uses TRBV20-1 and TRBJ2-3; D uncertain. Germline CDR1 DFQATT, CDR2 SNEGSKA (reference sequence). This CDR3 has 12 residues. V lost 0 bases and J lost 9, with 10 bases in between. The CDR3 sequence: CSARDGPMTQYF. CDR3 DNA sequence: TGCAGTGCTAGAGATGGCCCGATGACGCAGTATTTT.

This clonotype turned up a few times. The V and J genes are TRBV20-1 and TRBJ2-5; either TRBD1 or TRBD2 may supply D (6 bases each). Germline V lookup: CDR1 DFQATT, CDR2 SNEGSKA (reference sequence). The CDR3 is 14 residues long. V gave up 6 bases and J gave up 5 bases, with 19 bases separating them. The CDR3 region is CSASLRGRRETQYF. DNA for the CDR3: TGCAGTGCCAGCCTTCGGGGGCGCCGTGAGACCCAGTACTTC.

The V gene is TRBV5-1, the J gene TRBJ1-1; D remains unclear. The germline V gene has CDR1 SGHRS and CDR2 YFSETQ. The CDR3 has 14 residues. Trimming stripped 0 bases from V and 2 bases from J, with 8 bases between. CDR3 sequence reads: CASSLDPLNTEAFF. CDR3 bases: TGCGCCAGCAGCTTGGATCCGCTTAACACTGAAGCTTTCTTT. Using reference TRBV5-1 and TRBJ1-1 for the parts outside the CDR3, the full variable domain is KAGVTQTPRYLIKTRGQQVTLSCSPISGHRSVSWYQQTPGQGLQFLFEYFSETQRNKGNFPGRFSGRQFSNSRSEMNVSTLELGDSALYLCASSLDPLNTEAFFGQGTRLTVV.

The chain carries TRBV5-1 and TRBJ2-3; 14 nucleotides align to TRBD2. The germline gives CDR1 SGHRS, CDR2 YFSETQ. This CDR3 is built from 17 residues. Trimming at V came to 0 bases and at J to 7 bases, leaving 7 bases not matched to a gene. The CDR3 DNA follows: TGCGCCAGCAGCTTGGGACTAGCGGGGGGGCCGAGAAATACGCAGTATTTT. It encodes CASSLGLAGGPRNTQYF.

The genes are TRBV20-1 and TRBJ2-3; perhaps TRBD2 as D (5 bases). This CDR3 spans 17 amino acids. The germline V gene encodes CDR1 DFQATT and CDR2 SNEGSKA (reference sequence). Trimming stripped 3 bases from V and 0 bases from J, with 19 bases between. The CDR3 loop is CSARSPVRGGSTDTQYF. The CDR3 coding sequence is TGCAGTGCTAGGTCACCCGTTCGCGGCGGGAGCACAGATACGCAGTATTTT.

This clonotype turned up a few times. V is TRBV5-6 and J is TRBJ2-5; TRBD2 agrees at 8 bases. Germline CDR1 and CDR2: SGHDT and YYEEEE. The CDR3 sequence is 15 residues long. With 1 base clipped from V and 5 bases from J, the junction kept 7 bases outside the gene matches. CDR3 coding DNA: TGTGCCAGCAGCTTGATCGGGGGGGGCCGGGAGACCCAGTACTTC. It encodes CASSLIGGGRETQYF.

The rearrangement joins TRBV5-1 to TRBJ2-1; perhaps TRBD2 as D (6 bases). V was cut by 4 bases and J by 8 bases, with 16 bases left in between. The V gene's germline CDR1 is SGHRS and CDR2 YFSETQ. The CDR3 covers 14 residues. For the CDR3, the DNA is TGCGCCAGCAGCCCGGGACTCGGAGCGCATGAGCAGTTCTTC. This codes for CASSPGLGAHEQFF.

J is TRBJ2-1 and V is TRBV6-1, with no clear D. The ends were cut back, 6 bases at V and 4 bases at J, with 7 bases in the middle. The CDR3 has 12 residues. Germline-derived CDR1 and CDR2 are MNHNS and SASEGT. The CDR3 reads CASRYAYNEQFF. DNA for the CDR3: TGTGCCAGCAGGTACGCTTACAATGAGCAGTTCTTC.

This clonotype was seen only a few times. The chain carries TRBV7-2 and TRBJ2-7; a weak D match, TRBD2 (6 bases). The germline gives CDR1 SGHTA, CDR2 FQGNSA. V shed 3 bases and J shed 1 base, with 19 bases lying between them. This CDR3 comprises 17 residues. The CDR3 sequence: CASSFRAGGTTSYEQYF. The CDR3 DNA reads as TGTGCCAGCAGCTTCCGTGCCGGCGGGACGACGTCCTACGAGCAGTACTTC.

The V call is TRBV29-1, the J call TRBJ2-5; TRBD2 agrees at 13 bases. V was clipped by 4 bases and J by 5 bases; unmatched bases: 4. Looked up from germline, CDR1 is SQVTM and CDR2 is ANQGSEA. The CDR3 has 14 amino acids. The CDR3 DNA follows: TGCAGCGTTGGGACTAGCGGGAGTGTGGAGACCCAGTACTTC. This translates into CSVGTSGSVETQYF.

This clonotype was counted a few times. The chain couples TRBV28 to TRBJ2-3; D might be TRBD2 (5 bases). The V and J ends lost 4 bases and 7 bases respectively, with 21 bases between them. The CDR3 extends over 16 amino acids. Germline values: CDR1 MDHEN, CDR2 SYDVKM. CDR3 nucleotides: TGTGCCAGCAGTTCTCCCCACGGAGGTTCAGGAAATACGCAGTATTTT. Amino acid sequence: CASSSPHGGSGNTQYF.

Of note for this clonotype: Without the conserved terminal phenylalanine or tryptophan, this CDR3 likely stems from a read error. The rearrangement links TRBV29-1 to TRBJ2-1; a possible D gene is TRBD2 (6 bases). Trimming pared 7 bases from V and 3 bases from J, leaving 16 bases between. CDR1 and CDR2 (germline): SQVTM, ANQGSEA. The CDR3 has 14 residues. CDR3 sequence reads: CSGSRVGGYNEQFV. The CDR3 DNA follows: TGCAGCGGATCCAGGGTGGGGGGCTACAATGAGCAGTTCGTC.

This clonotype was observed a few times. In nucleotides, the CDR3 is TGTGCCAGCAGCACAGGACTAGCGGGGCCTCAAGAGACCCAGTACTTC. This gives the protein CASSTGLAGPQETQYF. J is TRBJ2-5 and V is TRBV7-2, with 12 bases matching TRBD2. The junction had 6 bases not matched to a gene; V was cut back by 5 bases and J by 2 bases. This CDR3 comprises 16 residues. The germline CDR1 and CDR2 sequences are SGHTA and FQGNSA. Complete variable domain (other parts from reference TRBV7-2 and TRBJ2-5): GAGVSQSPSNKVTEKGKDVELRCDPISGHTALYWYRQSLGQGLEFLIYFQGNSAPDKSGLPSDRFSAERTGGSVSTLTIQRTQQEDSAVYLCASSTGLAGPQETQYFGPGTRLLVL.